The clone carrying this TCR beta chain was seen a few times. Its antigen is not identified. Germline CDR1 reads DFQATT; CDR2 reads SNEGSKA (reference sequence). V shed 6 bases and J 5 bases; nucleotides not matched to a gene: 8. This CDR3 has 13 amino acids. The source of the sample is a study of blood T cells in healthy people across ages. Study results and limitations: TCR beta diversity per million T cells fell roughly linearly with age. Greater diversity and more naive CD4+ cells were seen in long-lived donors than in aged donors.

The use of a sample-barcoded 5' primer and a J-beta primer mix characterized a second PCR of roughly 6 to 11 cycles. Each cDNA was tagged by a template-switch adaptor containing 12 random nucleotides. TCRdb re-called the 5' RACE reads with MiXCR, one entry per CDR3 protein. The sample lists about 1.8 million distinct CDR3 sequences, roughly 50% seen once, with roughly 2.1% in the top ten. Each donor was a healthy Caucasian individual from Russia, aged roughly 6 to 90. This sequence joins TRBV20-1 and TRBJ1-1; TRBD1 agrees at 8 bases. The sample was blood. The receptor was isolated from a woman aged 40 to 50 in good health. This CDR3 reads CSALDRARTEAFF. The CDR3 bases are TGCAGTGCCCTGGACAGGGCGCGAACTGAAGCTTTCTTT.